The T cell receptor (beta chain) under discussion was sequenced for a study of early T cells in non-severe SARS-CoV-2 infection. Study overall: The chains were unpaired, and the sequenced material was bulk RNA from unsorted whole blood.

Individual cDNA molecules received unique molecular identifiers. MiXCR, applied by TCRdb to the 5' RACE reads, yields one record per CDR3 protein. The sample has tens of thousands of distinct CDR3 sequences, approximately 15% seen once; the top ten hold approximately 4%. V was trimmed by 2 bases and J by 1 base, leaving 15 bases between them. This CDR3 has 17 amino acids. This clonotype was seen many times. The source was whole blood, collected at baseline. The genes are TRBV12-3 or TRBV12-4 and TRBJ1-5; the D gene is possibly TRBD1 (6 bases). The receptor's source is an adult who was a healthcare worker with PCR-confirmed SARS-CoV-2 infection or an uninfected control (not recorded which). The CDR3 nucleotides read TGTGCCAGCAGTTTAAAAGGCGGGGGCCGCAGCAATCAGCCCCAGCATTTT. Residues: CASSLKGGGRSNQPQHF.